This TCR beta chain is drawn from a study of T cell responses to AZD1222 COVID-19 vaccine. Study-level points and caveats: Spike-specific TCR breadth and depth rose after two AZD1222 doses. Baseline serostatus was positive in only six AZD1222 recipients. Donors skewed white British and female; clonal diversity was possibly underestimated.

In regard to this clone: Its matching antigen is unknown.

This CDR3 comprises 13 residues. V was shortened by 4 bases and J by 4 bases, with 11 bases between the two germline ends. The V gene's germline CDR1 is SGHRS and CDR2 YFSETQ. TCRdb's copy holds only in-frame clones and misses some; the assay was immunoSEQ multiplex PCR. The table includes 150,000 or so clones, about 91% detected once. The sequenced sample was peripheral blood, obtained on day 0 of AZD1222 vaccination. J is TRBJ1-2 and V is TRBV5-1; D unresolved. The clonotype originates from an adult in good health. The CDR3 region has the DNA TGCGCCAGCAGCATGGACCCCCGCTATGGCTACACCTTC. Amino acid sequence: CASSMDPRYGYTF.